This TCR beta chain was identified in a study of T cell changes during pregnancy in multiple sclerosis. The assay was immunoSEQ multiplex PCR, and TCRdb's table has in-frame clones only and misses some. Counted here are 65,000 to 70,000 clones, around 92% occurring once; the ten biggest clones make up about 2%. This receptor was identified in a female donor with multiple sclerosis, enrolled in a pregnancy study. Sample: peripheral blood, taken in the first trimester of pregnancy.

Here the CDR3 DNA reads TGTGCCAGCAGCTTGGGGGGGCAAGAGACCCAGTACTTC. It codes for CASSLGGQETQYF. The J gene is TRBJ2-5, the V gene TRBV13; 7 nucleotides align to TRBD2. CDR1 and CDR2 (germline): PRHDT, FYEKMQ (reference sequence). J lost 2 bases, V lost 3 bases, and 0 bases had no gene match. CDR3 length: 13 residues.